A single sample gave rise to the 25 T cell receptor beta chains below, sequenced in a study of low-dose radiotherapy and immunotherapy resistance in tumors. Primers targeting TRAV and TRBV primed first-strand cDNA, covering alpha and beta chains. For amplifying TCRs, the PCR ran for about 20 cycles with Phusion, which was used together with a constant-region primer and the adapter on the V primers. TCRdb re-called the reads with MiXCR, one entry per CDR3 protein. The sample records about 71,000 distinct CDR3 sequences, less than 40% being singletons. The time point here: before trial treatment. This sample comprised PBMCs, obtained before treatment. All receptors come from a female donor with ovarian cancer.

This clonotype appeared many times. The J gene is TRBJ2-3, the V gene TRBV12-3 or TRBV12-4; 10 bases agree with TRBD2. CDR3 length: 17 amino acids. J gave up 3 bases and V 5 bases, and 11 bases lay outside the gene matches. The CDR3 region is CASSTRSGGAGTDTQYF. CDR3 bases: TGTGCCAGCAGTACAAGGAGCGGGGGGGCAGGGACAGATACGCAGTATTTT.

V gene TRBV9 combines with J gene TRBJ2-3; no clear D. Germline loops: CDR1 SGDLS, CDR2 YYNGEE. CDR3 size: 13 residues. The V end was cut by 0 bases, the J end by 6 bases, with 8 bases between. The CDR3 DNA is TGTGCCAGCAGCGTAGCTGGACCGGATACGCAGTATTTT. Its translation is CASSVAGPDTQYF.

This clonotype was detected ten times or more. The rearrangement joins TRBV7-3 to TRBJ1-5; D remains unclear. The germline V and J ends were trimmed by 2 bases and 3 bases, with 5 bases remaining between them. The germline V gene encodes CDR1 SGHTA and CDR2 FQGTGA. The CDR3 totals 13 residues. The CDR3 sequence: CASSLLVNQPQHF. In nucleotides, the CDR3 is TGTGCCAGCAGCTTATTGGTCAATCAGCCCCAGCATTTT.

This clonotype was counted at least ten times. The chain recombines TRBV29-1 with TRBJ2-1, with 10 bases identical to TRBD2. The V gene end was trimmed by 0 bases and the J gene end by 4 bases; junction bases not matched to a gene: 12. The CDR3 loop spans 18 amino acids. CDR1 is SQVTM, CDR2 ANQGSEA, per germline. CDR3 sequence reads: CSVEEDTGGLARYNEQFF. In nucleotides, the CDR3 is TGCAGCGTTGAAGAGGACACTGGGGGACTAGCGAGATACAATGAGCAGTTCTTC.

The rearrangement uses TRBV11-2 and TRBJ2-3; 8 positions match TRBD2. V dropped 5 bases and J dropped 3; count of bases not matched to a gene: 7. The CDR3 is made up of 15 amino acids. Germline lookup yields CDR1 SGHAT and CDR2 FQNNGV. CDR3 region: CASSRREGRTDTQYF. The DNA for the CDR3 is TGTGCCAGCAGCCGCCGGGAGGGCCGTACAGATACGCAGTATTTT.

This clonotype was seen many times. This rearrangement joins TRBV27 to TRBJ1-2; 8 bases are shared with TRBD1. Looked up from germline, CDR1 is MNHEY and CDR2 is SMNVEV (reference sequence). The CDR3 spans 13 residues. J gave up 8 bases and V 3 bases, and 5 bases lay outside the gene matches. DNA for the CDR3: TGTGCCAGCAGTTTCCAGGGGGCGCGGGGCTACACCTTC. The encoded protein is CASSFQGARGYTF.

In its sample, this clonotype was seen many times. This chain uses TRBV7-3 with TRBJ2-1; 8 bases map to TRBD2. The CDR3 consists of 15 residues. The junction had 7 bases not matched to a gene; V was cut back by 4 bases and J by 5 bases. Per germline, CDR1 SGHTA and CDR2 FQGTGA. CDR3 region: CASSSTGGAHNEQFF. CDR3 coding DNA: TGTGCCAGCAGCTCAACGGGGGGGGCTCACAATGAGCAGTTCTTC.

This clonotype was detected ten times or more. The V and J genes are TRBV20-1 and TRBJ2-3, with TRBD2 matching 8 bases. Germline trimming cut 0 bases from V and 5 bases from J; bases unmatched to any gene: 10. This CDR3 comprises 16 residues. Germline CDR1 and CDR2: DFQATT and SNEGSKA (reference sequence). The CDR3 here is CSARDLREGHKDTQYF. In DNA, the CDR3 is TGCAGTGCTAGAGATCTCCGGGAGGGCCACAAAGATACGCAGTATTTT.

The chain carries TRBV12-3 or TRBV12-4 and TRBJ2-2; 8 bases map to TRBD1. V lost 5 bases to trimming and J lost 5 bases; unmatched junction nucleotides: 10. The CDR3 contains 16 residues. The CDR3 region has the DNA TGTGCCAGCAGTCCCCCCCACAGGGGGTCGACCGGGGAGCTGTTTTTT. Encoded protein: CASSPPHRGSTGELFF.

This clonotype came up once. The J gene is TRBJ1-6, the V gene TRBV12-3 or TRBV12-4; D may be TRBD1 (5 bases). V lost 1 base and J 10 bases, leaving 17 bases between the germline ends. This CDR3 comprises 16 residues. As DNA, the CDR3 is TGTGCCAGCAGTTTAGGAGGAGCGGGGGTAAACTCACCCCTCCACTTT. Protein product: CASSLGGAGVNSPLHF.

At least ten counts were recorded for this clonotype. The chain links TRBV19 to TRBJ1-1; D unresolved. The CDR3 loop spans 16 amino acids. CDR1 is LNHDA, CDR2 SQIVND, per germline (reference sequence). The V gene lost 10 bases and the J gene lost 5 bases, with 26 bases spanning the gap. In DNA form, the CDR3 reads TGTGCCACCCAATTCAGAGCGGCAAGGGTGGGGACTGAAGCTTTCTTT. Amino acids: CATQFRAARVGTEAFF.

V and J are TRBV11-2 and TRBJ2-2, with TRBD1 as a possible D gene (6 bases). Germline lookup yields CDR1 SGHAT and CDR2 FQNNGV. Trimming shortened V by 3 bases and J by 3 bases, and 20 bases separated the two germline ends. This CDR3 spans 18 amino acids. CDR3 sequence (DNA): TGTGCCAGCAGCTTGGGGACAACTAAAACTCGGGACACCGGGGAGCTGTTTTTT. Protein: CASSLGTTKTRDTGELFF.

Concerning this clonotype itself: Being one base from a much bigger clone, this may be a read error. This sequence joins TRBV5-1 and TRBJ2-1, with TRBD2 matching 11 bases. The CDR3 has 14 residues. Trimming took 4 bases from V and 5 from J; bases not matched to a gene: 2. The V gene's germline CDR1 is SGHRS and CDR2 YFSETQ. The CDR3 protein is CASSKTSGNNEQFF. CDR3 bases: TGCGCCAGCAGCAAGACTAGCGGGAACAATGAGCAGTTCTTC.

This clonotype has a handful of counts. The genes are TRBV21-1 and TRBJ2-7; TRBD1, the D gene given by the table, was not confirmed from the DNA. TRBV21-1 has pseudogene status. This CDR3 region has 17 residues. The CDR3 bases are TGTGCCAGCAGCAAAAGGGTGACAGGGGCCACCTCCTACGAGCAGTACTTC. Translating gives CASSKRVTGATSYEQYF.

This clonotype was counted at least ten times. The CDR3 bases are TGTGCCAGCGATAGACAGGGCGGGGCAGATACGCAGTATTTT. Translation gives CASDRQGGADTQYF. V gene TRBV6-2 or TRBV6-3 combines with J gene TRBJ2-3; tentative D call: TRBD1 (7 bases). Trimming removed 8 bases at V and 4 bases at J, with 16 bases between. This CDR3 comprises 14 residues. In germline, CDR1 is MNHEY, CDR2 SVGEGT.

This clonotype was recorded a few times. The chain joins TRBV4-1 to TRBJ1-4, with D hard to call. Germline CDR1 reads MGHRA; CDR2 reads YSYEKL. The V end was cut by 4 bases, the J end by 8 bases, with 8 bases between. The CDR3 extends over 12 amino acids. CDR3 region: CASSRPEEKLFF. CDR3 bases: TGCGCCAGCAGCCGCCCTGAGGAAAAACTGTTTTTT.

This clonotype has ten or more counts. V and J are TRBV5-1 and TRBJ2-3; 11 nucleotides line up with TRBD2. Germline lookup yields CDR1 SGHRS and CDR2 YFSETQ. This CDR3 region has 16 residues. V gave up 1 base and J gave up 2 bases; unmatched junction bases: 3. DNA of the CDR3: TGCGCCAGCAGCTTGCCTAGCGGGGGGAACACAGATACGCAGTATTTT. This sequence encodes CASSLPSGGNTDTQYF.

This clonotype was seen a handful of times. The chain recombines TRBV29-1 with TRBJ2-1, with 7 bases lining up with TRBD2. CDR3 length: 13 amino acids. CDR1 is SQVTM, CDR2 ANQGSEA, per germline. V trimming: 7 bases; J trimming: 5 bases; junction bases outside the gene matches: 8. Here the CDR3 reads CSATPSGHNEQFF. CDR3 DNA: TGCAGCGCCACTCCTAGCGGACACAATGAGCAGTTCTTC.

Many counts were recorded for this clonotype. V and J are TRBV20-1 and TRBJ2-3; the D gene is possibly TRBD2 (6 bases). The germline V gene encodes CDR1 DFQATT and CDR2 SNEGSKA (reference sequence). The CDR3 covers 14 residues. Trimming shortened V by 4 bases and J by 1 base, and 12 bases separated the two germline ends. The chain's CDR3 is CSATLAVRTDTQYF. The CDR3 region has the DNA TGCAGTGCTACTTTAGCGGTACGCACAGATACGCAGTATTTT.

The rearrangement links TRBV3-1 to TRBJ2-1; TRBD2 matches 9 bases. Germline V gene data show CDR1 as LGHDT and CDR2 as YNNKEL (reference sequence). This CDR3 is 17 amino acids long. Trimming cost V 4 bases and J 5 bases; bases outside gene matches: 12. The CDR3 reads CASSPSGLAGKNNEQFF. CDR3 in DNA: TGTGCCAGCAGCCCGTCTGGGCTAGCGGGGAAGAACAATGAGCAGTTCTTC.

This clonotype was counted ten times or more. This rearrangement joins TRBV5-4 to TRBJ2-3; D remains unclear. Trimming pared 10 bases from V and 5 bases from J, leaving 17 bases between. CDR3 length: 13 amino acids. Looked up from germline, CDR1 is SGHNT and CDR2 is YYREEE (reference sequence). The CDR3 is CAGRHSRIDTQYF. The CDR3 nucleotides read TGTGCCGGAAGACACTCGAGGATAGATACGCAGTATTTT.

This sequence joins TRBV2 and TRBJ2-6; no clear D. CDR1 and CDR2 (germline): SNHLY, FYNNEI. This CDR3 is 15 amino acids long. V dropped 3 bases and J dropped 2 bases, with 8 bases sitting between them. The DNA for the CDR3 is TGTGCCAGCAGTGACAGCCTCGCTGGGGCCAACGTCCTGACTTTC. It translates to CASSDSLAGANVLTF.

On this clonotype: This probably arose from a read error, given a far larger clone one base away. The chain joins TRBV6-6 to TRBJ2-1; TRBD2 matches 8 bases. The CDR3 is made up of 16 amino acids. With V trimmed by 2 bases and J by 10 bases, 13 bases remained unmatched. Per the germline V gene, CDR1 is MNHNY and CDR2 is SVGAGI (reference sequence). The CDR3 DNA reads TGTGCCAGCAGTTACGGTCCAGCGGGGGAAGCCTACGAGCAGTTCTTC. Its protein is CASSYGPAGEAYEQFF.

This clonotype was seen many times. The chain carries TRBV2 and TRBJ1-2; D uncertain. Germline V gives CDR1 SNHLY, CDR2 FYNNEI. The CDR3 contains 14 residues. Trimming pared 5 bases from V and 0 bases from J, leaving 10 bases between. CDR3 in amino acids: CASSPQKANYGYTF. The CDR3 DNA follows: TGTGCCAGCAGTCCCCAGAAAGCTAACTATGGCTACACCTTC.

This clonotype appeared many times. In DNA form, the CDR3 reads TGTGCCAGCAGCTTAAACTCAGTGAACACTGAAGCTTTCTTT. It encodes CASSLNSVNTEAFF. The chain joins TRBV7-3 to TRBJ1-1; D ambiguous. CDR1 is SGHTA, CDR2 FQGTGA, per germline. The CDR3 runs to 14 residues. Trimming stripped 1 base from V and 0 bases from J, with 6 bases between.